The 30 T cell receptor beta chains below all came from one sample that was sequenced in a study of T cells after yellow fever vaccination (dated by TCRdb to the late 2010s). The method behind the library was 5' RACE. Reads for this sample came from an Illumina HiSeq 2500. The raw public data were reprocessed by TCRdb itself: fastp quality trimming at Q25, MiXCR clonotype calling, in-frame beta chains only. Merged by CDR3 protein, the rows form single entries marked with the most common genes and DNA. In this sample the table shows some 600,000 distinct CDR3 sequences, roughly a sixth of which occur a single time. Around 16% of the sample rests with the top ten. Sample treatment or condition, as interpreted from the label and publication: live attenuated yellow fever vaccine strain. The sequencing here drew on PBMCs, taken 4 to 6 days after the first yellow fever vaccination. The receptors derive from a man between 18 and 35 years old who received the YFV17D yellow fever vaccine.

This clonotype has just a few counts. The chain combines TRBV7-9 with TRBJ2-7, with D unresolved. Trimming took 5 bases from V and 7 from J, leaving 15 bases between them. CDR1 and CDR2 (germline): SEHNR, FQNEAQ (reference sequence). CDR3 length: 13 residues. Here the CDR3 DNA reads TGTGCCAGCAGCAATCCCCCTTCTGAGGAGCAGTACGTC. Encoded protein: CASSNPPSEEQYV.

This clonotype was recorded at least ten times. The chain links TRBV5-1 to TRBJ2-2, with 8 bases aligning to TRBD2. J gave up 7 bases and V 4 bases, and 12 bases lay outside the gene matches. In germline, CDR1 is SGHRS, CDR2 YFSETQ. The CDR3 consists of 16 residues. The CDR3 bases are TGCGCCAGCAGCCCCACCCCCGGGGGGGCCATCGGGGAGCTGTTTTTT. Residues: CASSPTPGGAIGELFF.

The chain is built from TRBV7-9 and TRBJ2-7, with D uncertain. The germline V gene has CDR1 SEHNR and CDR2 FQNEAQ (reference sequence). V lost 6 bases and J 3 bases, leaving 6 bases between the germline ends. The CDR3 sequence is 11 residues long. CDR3 bases: TGTGCCAGCAGTGTGAACTACGAGCAGTACTTC. It yields the protein CASSVNYEQYF.

This clonotype has only a few counts. The genes are TRBV7-6 and TRBJ2-2; D remains unclear. This CDR3 spans 12 amino acids. The V end lost 7 bases, the J end lost 8 bases, and 11 bases lay between the germline ends. Germline loops: CDR1 SGHVS, CDR2 FNYEAQ. The DNA of the CDR3 is TGTGCCAGCACCCCGACGTCGGGGGAGCTGTTTTTT. Encoded protein: CASTPTSGELFF.

The V call is TRBV5-1, the J call TRBJ1-4; D is possibly TRBD1 (5 bases). Germline assignment: CDR1 SGHRS and CDR2 YFSETQ. The V gene lost 4 bases and the J gene lost 5 bases, with 15 bases spanning the gap. This CDR3 has 15 residues. CDR3 region: CASSPGWDVNEKLFF. The DNA for the CDR3 is TGCGCCAGCAGCCCTGGGTGGGACGTCAATGAAAAACTGTTTTTT.

This clonotype has ten or more counts. The chain recombines TRBV5-1 with TRBJ2-2, with 8 positions matching TRBD2. The CDR3 totals 14 residues. Trimming took 6 bases from V and 5 from J; bases not matched to a gene: 6. Germline CDR1 is SGHRS and CDR2 is YFSETQ. The CDR3 loop reads CASTKRGRTGELFF. DNA of the CDR3: TGCGCCAGCACCAAGCGGGGGCGAACCGGGGAGCTGTTTTTT.

The chain joins TRBV6-6 to TRBJ1-2; TRBD1 is a possible D gene (5 bases). The CDR3 is made up of 12 amino acids. V was trimmed by 8 bases and J by 8 bases, leaving 15 bases between them. The germline V gene encodes CDR1 MNHNY and CDR2 SVGAGI (reference sequence). CDR3 amino acids: CASARELRGYTF. Written as DNA, the CDR3 is TGTGCCAGCGCCAGGGAATTACGGGGCTACACCTTC.

The V call is TRBV6-2 or TRBV6-3, the J call TRBJ1-3; D gene ambiguous. The CDR3 runs 17 residues. Looked up from germline, CDR1 is MNHEY and CDR2 is SVGEGT. Deletions cut 2 bases from V and 1 base from J, with 15 bases between. As DNA, the CDR3 is TGTGCCAGCAGTTACCGGAGTCAGGTGAATTCTGGAAACACCATATATTTT. This codes for CASSYRSQVNSGNTIYF.

The chain carries TRBV4-3 and TRBJ1-2, with D possibly being TRBD1 (5 bases). This CDR3 is 14 amino acids long. Per the germline V gene, CDR1 is LGHNA and CDR2 is YSLEER. The V and J ends lost 3 bases and 2 bases respectively, with 10 bases between them. CDR3 sequence (DNA): TGCGCCAGCAGCCATCAGGGAACCAACTATGGCTACACCTTC. This codes for CASSHQGTNYGYTF.

This clonotype came up a few times. The gene calls are TRBV5-1 and TRBJ2-5; D might be TRBD1 (6 bases). V was trimmed by 6 bases and J by 0 bases, leaving 18 bases between them. The germline V gene encodes CDR1 SGHRS and CDR2 YFSETQ. The CDR3 contains 16 residues. Here the CDR3 reads CASNLGGPFDQETQYF. CDR3 nucleotides: TGCGCCAGCAATCTAGGGGGTCCGTTTGACCAAGAGACCCAGTACTTC.

At least ten counts were recorded for this clonotype. This chain connects TRBV7-6 to TRBJ2-2; TRBD1 might be the D (5 bases). The CDR3 is made up of 14 amino acids. Germline CDR1 SGHVS, CDR2 FNYEAQ. V lost 5 bases and J lost 1, with 8 bases in between. DNA of the CDR3: TGTGCCAGCAGCCCAACAGGGAACACCGGGGAGCTGTTTTTT. It encodes CASSPTGNTGELFF.

This clonotype was detected a few times. The chain combines TRBV12-3 or TRBV12-4 with TRBJ2-5; D is ambiguous. The V end lost 2 bases, the J end lost 3 bases, and 10 bases lay between the germline ends. This CDR3 has 14 residues. The CDR3, as DNA: TGTGCCAGCAGTTTAAGTTTAAGGGAAGAGACCCAGTACTTC. It translates to CASSLSLREETQYF.

This clonotype was detected a few times. V and J are TRBV7-3 and TRBJ2-5; 8 bases line up with TRBD1. This CDR3 is built from 15 residues. Germline CDR1 reads SGHTA; CDR2 reads FQGTGA. V shed 5 bases, J shed 5 bases, and the junction held 10 bases outside the gene matches. CDR3 sequence (DNA): TGTGCCAGCAGCCCTTCGGACAGGGCCTGGGAGACCCAGTACTTC. It codes for CASSPSDRAWETQYF.

This chain links TRBV7-9 with TRBJ2-2; D uncertain. The CDR3 extends over 14 amino acids. Per germline, CDR1 SEHNR and CDR2 FQNEAQ (reference sequence). Deletions cut 5 bases from V and 4 bases from J, with 11 bases between. CDR3 DNA sequence: TGTGCCAGCAGCGGGATGGAATTCACCGGGGAGCTGTTTTTT. The encoded protein is CASSGMEFTGELFF.

The V and J genes are TRBV5-1 and TRBJ2-2; 8 nucleotides agree with TRBD2. V trimming: 3 bases; J trimming: 0 bases; junction bases outside the gene matches: 4. The CDR3 runs to 16 residues. Germline V CDR1 and CDR2: SGHRS, YFSETQ. The CDR3 protein is CASSSQLAANTGELFF. The CDR3 DNA reads TGCGCCAGCAGCTCTCAACTAGCGGCGAACACCGGGGAGCTGTTTTTT. Looking up the rest from reference TRBV5-1 and TRBJ2-2 gives the full variable domain: KAGVTQTPRYLIKTRGQQVTLSCSPISGHRSVSWYQQTPGQGLQFLFEYFSETQRNKGNFPGRFSGRQFSNSRSEMNVSTLELGDSALYLCASSSQLAANTGELFFGEGSRLTVL.

The table lists this clonotype with a few counts. V gene TRBV29-1 combines with J gene TRBJ1-1; D possibly corresponds to TRBD1 (6 bases). The ends were cut back, 3 bases at V and 4 bases at J, with 12 bases in the middle. The CDR3 sequence is 13 residues long. Germline CDR1 SQVTM, CDR2 ANQGSEA. CDR3 DNA: TGCAGCGTTGACACAGGGTCGTCCACTGAAGCTTTCTTT. This encodes CSVDTGSSTEAFF. Filled out from reference TRBV29-1 and TRBJ1-1, the complete variable domain reads SAVISQKPSRDICQRGTSLTIQCQVDSQVTMMFWYRQQPGQSLTLIATANQGSEATYESGFVIDKFPISRPNLTFSTLTVSNMSPEDSSIYLCSVDTGSSTEAFFGQGTRLTVV.

This chain connects TRBV7-8 to TRBJ2-3; D unclear. V shed 2 bases and J shed 10 bases, with 16 bases lying between them. Germline-derived CDR1 and CDR2 are SGHVS and FQNEAQ. The CDR3 totals 14 residues. In DNA, the CDR3 is TGTGCCAGCAGCTTATTGTGGTTCATTACAGCGCAGTATTTT. It codes for CASSLLWFITAQYF.

The table lists this clonotype with many counts. This sequence joins TRBV6-5 and TRBJ1-4; 9 nucleotides agree with TRBD1. The germline CDR1 and CDR2 sequences are MNHEY and SVGAGI. This CDR3 is built from 15 residues. Trimming took 6 bases from V and 8 from J; bases not matched to a gene: 10. CDR3 residues: CASSYEGTGYEKLFF. CDR3 nucleotides: TGTGCCAGCAGCTACGAGGGGACAGGGTACGAAAAACTGTTTTTT.

The J gene is TRBJ2-3, the V gene TRBV5-1, with a possible D match to TRBD2 (6 bases). CDR3 length equals 15 residues. The V gene's germline CDR1 is SGHRS and CDR2 YFSETQ. Trimming stripped 4 bases from V and 4 bases from J, with 16 bases between. The CDR3 DNA is TGCGCCAGCAGCCCGGATGGGGGGAGACCAGATACGCAGTATTTT. Residues: CASSPDGGRPDTQYF.

This clonotype was counted a few times. This rearrangement joins TRBV27 to TRBJ1-3; D not certain. Trimming removed 3 bases from V and 4 bases from J, with 7 bases in between. Per germline, CDR1 MNHEY and CDR2 SMNVEV (reference sequence). There are 13 residues in the CDR3. The CDR3 loop reads CASSFSVGNTIYF. The CDR3 bases are TGTGCCAGCAGTTTTTCAGTGGGAAACACCATATATTTT.

In its sample, this clonotype was seen a few times. The J gene is TRBJ1-2, the V gene TRBV12-3 or TRBV12-4, with D unresolved. The CDR3 contains 16 residues. V was trimmed by 1 base and J by 0 bases, leaving 12 bases between them. The CDR3 protein is CASSLGVVAANYGYTF. The CDR3 bases are TGTGCCAGCAGTTTAGGGGTTGTAGCCGCTAACTATGGCTACACCTTC.

The CDR3 bases are TGCGCCAGCAGCCTTTCCTTAGGCGGGTACTCTAGCTATGGCTACACCTTC. This codes for CASSLSLGGYSSYGYTF. The gene calls are TRBV4-3 and TRBJ1-2, with D uncertain. V was shortened by 4 bases and J by 4 bases, with 22 bases between the two germline ends. The CDR3 consists of 17 residues. Germline V gives CDR1 LGHNA, CDR2 YSLEER.

The chain employs TRBV19 and TRBJ2-1; D ambiguous. The CDR3 runs to 13 residues. In germline, CDR1 is LNHDA, CDR2 SQIVND (reference sequence). Trimming stripped 4 bases from V and 7 bases from J, with 11 bases between. CDR3 in DNA: TGTGCCAGTAGTACCGGAAGGGTTAATGAGCAGTTCTTC. Translated: CASSTGRVNEQFF.

This clonotype has at least ten counts. The gene calls are TRBV27 and TRBJ2-3; 9 nucleotides match TRBD2. CDR3 length equals 15 residues. Per the germline V gene, CDR1 is MNHEY and CDR2 is SMNVEV (reference sequence). Trimming took 6 bases from V and 1 from J; bases not matched to a gene: 5. CDR3 DNA sequence: TGTGCCAGCAGAAAAGCGGGGGGAGGCACAGATACGCAGTATTTT. Residues: CASRKAGGGTDTQYF.

This clonotype turned up a few times. V is TRBV20-1 and J is TRBJ1-2; 10 bases agree with TRBD1. Germline V gene lookup returns CDR1 DFQATT and CDR2 SNEGSKA (reference sequence). The CDR3 extends over 15 amino acids. V lost 3 bases and J lost 4; bases outside the gene matches: 8. CDR3 in amino acids: CSASPGQGVVYGYTF. The DNA of the CDR3 is TGCAGTGCTAGCCCAGGACAGGGGGTAGTCTATGGCTACACCTTC.

This clonotype has just a few counts. The rearrangement joins TRBV7-6 to TRBJ2-7, with 9 bases lining up with TRBD1. In germline, CDR1 is SGHVS, CDR2 FNYEAQ. The length of the CDR3 is 17 residues. The junction had 13 bases not matched to a gene; V was cut back by 5 bases and J by 2 bases. The CDR3 bases are TGTGCCAGCAGCGCAACCACCGGGACAGGGATTCCCTACGAGCAGTACTTC. Translated: CASSATTGTGIPYEQYF.

This chain links TRBV12-5 with TRBJ2-7; D is possibly TRBD2 (6 bases). The germline gives CDR1 LGHNT, CDR2 FRNRAP. The CDR3 length is 16 residues. The V end lost 1 base, the J end lost 3 bases, and 16 bases lay between the germline ends. DNA for the CDR3: TGTGCTAGTGGTTTGGGGTGGGGGGACGAGATCTACGAGCAGTACTTC. Its protein is CASGLGWGDEIYEQYF.

The chain employs TRBV12-3 or TRBV12-4 and TRBJ1-3; weak D call: TRBD1 (6 bases). CDR3 size: 19 residues. V was pared by 6 bases and J by 0 bases, with 24 bases between. CDR3 protein: CASRAGGAPSSSSGNTIYF. The CDR3 nucleotides are TGTGCCAGCAGAGCGGGGGGGGCGCCCAGCTCTAGCTCTGGAAACACCATATATTTT.

V usage is TRBV27 and J usage is TRBJ2-3; no reliable D call. The germline V and J ends were trimmed by 6 bases and 2 bases, with 15 bases remaining between them. The germline V gene encodes CDR1 MNHEY and CDR2 SMNVEV (reference sequence). The CDR3 has 15 residues. CDR3 sequence: CASRFGGLNTDTQYF. The CDR3 region has the DNA TGTGCCAGCAGATTCGGTGGTCTAAACACAGATACGCAGTATTTT.

This clonotype appeared a few times. V gene TRBV28 combines with J gene TRBJ1-3; a weak D match, TRBD1 (6 bases). The ends were cut back, 4 bases at V and 1 base at J, with 8 bases in the middle. The CDR3 covers 14 residues. Germline V gene lookup returns CDR1 MDHEN and CDR2 SYDVKM. Here the CDR3 DNA reads TGTGCCAGCAGTTACAGGGATTCTGGAAACACCATATATTTT. Protein product: CASSYRDSGNTIYF.